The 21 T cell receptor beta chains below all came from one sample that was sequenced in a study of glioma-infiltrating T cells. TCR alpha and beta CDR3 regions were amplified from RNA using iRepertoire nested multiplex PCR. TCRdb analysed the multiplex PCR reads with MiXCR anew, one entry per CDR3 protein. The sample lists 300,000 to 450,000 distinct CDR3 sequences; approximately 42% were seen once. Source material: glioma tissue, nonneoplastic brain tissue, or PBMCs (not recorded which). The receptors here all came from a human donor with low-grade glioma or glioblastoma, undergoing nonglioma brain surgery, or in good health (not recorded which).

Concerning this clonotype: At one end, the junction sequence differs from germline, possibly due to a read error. CDR3 sequence (DNA): TGTGCCAGCAGCAACTACAGGGGGAGTACCGGGGAGGTGTTTTTT. Protein: CASSNYRGSTGEVFF. The chain carries TRBV7-9 and TRBJ2-2; 8 bases are shared with TRBD1. Germline assignment: CDR1 SEHNR and CDR2 FQNEAQ (reference sequence). The CDR3 covers 15 residues.

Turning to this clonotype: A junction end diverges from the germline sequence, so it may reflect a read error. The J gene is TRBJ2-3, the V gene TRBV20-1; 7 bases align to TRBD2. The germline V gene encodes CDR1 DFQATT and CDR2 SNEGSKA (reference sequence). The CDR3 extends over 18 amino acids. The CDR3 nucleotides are TGCAGTGCTAGAGAGGCGAATAAGCGGGGATTCGGCACAGATACGCGGTATTTT. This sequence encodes CSAREANKRGFGTDTRYF.

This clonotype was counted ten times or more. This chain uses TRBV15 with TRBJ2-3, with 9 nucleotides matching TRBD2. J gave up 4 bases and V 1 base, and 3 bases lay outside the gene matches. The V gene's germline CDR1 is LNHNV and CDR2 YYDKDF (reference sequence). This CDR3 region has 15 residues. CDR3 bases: TGTGCCACCAGCAGAGGAGAGCGGGAGGCAGATACGCAGTATTTT. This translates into CATSRGEREADTQYF.

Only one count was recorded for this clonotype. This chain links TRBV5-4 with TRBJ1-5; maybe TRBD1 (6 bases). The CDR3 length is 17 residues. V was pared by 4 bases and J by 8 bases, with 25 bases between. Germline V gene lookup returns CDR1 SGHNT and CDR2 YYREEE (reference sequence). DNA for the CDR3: TGTGCCAGCAGCCAAGTGGGTGAGGGGGGGAGCGGGGAGCCCCAGCATTTT. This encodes CASSQVGEGGSGEPQHF.

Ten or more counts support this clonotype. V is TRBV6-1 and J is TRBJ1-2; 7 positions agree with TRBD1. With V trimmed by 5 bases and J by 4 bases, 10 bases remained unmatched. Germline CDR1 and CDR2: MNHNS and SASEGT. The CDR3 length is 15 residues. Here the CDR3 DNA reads TGTGCCAGCAGTTCTTACAGGGGATCGGTCTATGGCTACACCTTC. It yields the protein CASSSYRGSVYGYTF.

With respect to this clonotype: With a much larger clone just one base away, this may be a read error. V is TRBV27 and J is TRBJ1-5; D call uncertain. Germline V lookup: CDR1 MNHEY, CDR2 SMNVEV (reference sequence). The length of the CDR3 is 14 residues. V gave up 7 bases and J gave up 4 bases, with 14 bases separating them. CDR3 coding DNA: TGTGCCAGCACTTTTGAGAAGTCAAATCAGCCCCAGCATTTT. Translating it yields CASTFEKSNQPQHF.

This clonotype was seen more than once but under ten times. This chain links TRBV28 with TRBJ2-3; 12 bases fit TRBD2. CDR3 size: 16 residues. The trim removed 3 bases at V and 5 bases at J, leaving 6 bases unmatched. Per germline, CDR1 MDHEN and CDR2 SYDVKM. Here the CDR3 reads CASSLTLAGGKDTQYF. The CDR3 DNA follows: TGTGCCAGCAGTTTGACCCTAGCGGGAGGGAAAGATACGCAGTATTTT.

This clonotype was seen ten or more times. CDR3 bases: TGTGCCAGCAGTCCGGGACAGGCCAAAAACATTCAGTACTTC. Its protein is CASSPGQAKNIQYF. The chain employs TRBV6-1 and TRBJ2-4, with 7 bases fitting TRBD1. Trimming took 5 bases from V and 1 from J; bases not matched to a gene: 2. This CDR3 spans 14 amino acids. The germline gives CDR1 MNHNS, CDR2 SASEGT.

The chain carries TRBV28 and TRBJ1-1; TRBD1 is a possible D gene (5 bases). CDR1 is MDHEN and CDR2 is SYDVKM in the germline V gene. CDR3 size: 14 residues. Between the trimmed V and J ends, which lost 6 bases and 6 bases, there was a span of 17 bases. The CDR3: CASSTYYGAAEAFF. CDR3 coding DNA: TGTGCCAGCAGCACGTATTATGGGGCGGCTGAAGCTTTCTTT.

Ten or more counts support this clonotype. The CDR3: CSARARGSFYEQYF. DNA for the CDR3: TGCAGTGCTAGAGCCCGGGGCAGCTTCTACGAGCAGTACTTC. The rearrangement joins TRBV20-1 to TRBJ2-7; tentatively, D is TRBD1 or TRBD2 (5 bases each). The V and J ends lost 1 base and 3 bases respectively, with 13 bases between them. Germline lookup yields CDR1 DFQATT and CDR2 SNEGSKA (reference sequence). This CDR3 comprises 14 residues.

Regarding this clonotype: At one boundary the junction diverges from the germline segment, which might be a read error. CDR3 loop: CSVRPTGGLEKLFF. The CDR3 DNA reads TGCAGTGTTAGACCGACAGGGGGTCTAGAAAAACTGTTTTTT. V and J are TRBV20-1 and TRBJ1-4, with 9 positions matching TRBD1. This CDR3 has 14 amino acids. Germline values: CDR1 DFQATT, CDR2 SNEGSKA (reference sequence).

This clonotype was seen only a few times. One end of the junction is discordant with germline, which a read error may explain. CDR3 bases: TGTGCCAGCAGGGAAGATGGGTATGGAAACACCATATATTTT. It translates to CASREDGYGNTIYF. The chain uses TRBV2 and TRBJ1-3; D unresolved. CDR1 is SNHLY and CDR2 is FYNNEI in the germline V gene. The CDR3 has 14 residues.

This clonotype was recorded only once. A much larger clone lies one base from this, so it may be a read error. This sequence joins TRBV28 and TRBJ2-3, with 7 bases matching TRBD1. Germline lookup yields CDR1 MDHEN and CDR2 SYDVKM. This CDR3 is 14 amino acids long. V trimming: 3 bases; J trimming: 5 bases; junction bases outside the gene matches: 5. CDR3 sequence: CASSFDHRGDTQYF. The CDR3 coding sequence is TGTGCCAGCAGTTTCGACCACAGGGGAGATACGCAGTATTTT.

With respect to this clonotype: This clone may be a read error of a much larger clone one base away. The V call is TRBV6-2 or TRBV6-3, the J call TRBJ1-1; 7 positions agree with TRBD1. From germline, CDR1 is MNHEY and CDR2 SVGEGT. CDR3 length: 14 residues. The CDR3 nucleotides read TGTGCCAGCAGTTCCGACAGGGCGAACACTGAAGCTTCCTTT. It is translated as CASSSDRANTEASF.

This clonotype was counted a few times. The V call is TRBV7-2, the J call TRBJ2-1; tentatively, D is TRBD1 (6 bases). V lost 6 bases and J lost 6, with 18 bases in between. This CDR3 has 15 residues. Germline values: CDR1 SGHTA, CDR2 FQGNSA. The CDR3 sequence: CASSTPGERSNEQFF. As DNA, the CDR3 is TGTGCCAGCAGTACCCCAGGGGAGAGGAGCAATGAGCAGTTCTTC.

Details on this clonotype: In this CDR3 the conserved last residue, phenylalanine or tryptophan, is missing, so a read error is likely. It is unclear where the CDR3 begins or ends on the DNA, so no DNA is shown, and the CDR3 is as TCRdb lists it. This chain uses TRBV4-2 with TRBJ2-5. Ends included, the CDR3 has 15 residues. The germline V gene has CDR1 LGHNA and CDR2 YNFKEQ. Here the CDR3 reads CASSQEWVRQETKYY.

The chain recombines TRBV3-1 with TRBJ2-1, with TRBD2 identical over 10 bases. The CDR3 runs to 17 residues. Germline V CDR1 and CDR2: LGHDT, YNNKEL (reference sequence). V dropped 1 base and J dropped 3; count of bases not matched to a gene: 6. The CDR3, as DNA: TGTGCCAGCAGCCAAGGTGTGGGACTAGCGTACTACAATGAGCAGTTCTTC. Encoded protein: CASSQGVGLAYYNEQFF.

CDR3 in amino acids: CASSPPTGTFWNIQYF. The CDR3 DNA sequence: TGTGCCAGCAGCCCACCGACAGGGACGTTTTGGAACATTCAGTACTTC. J is TRBJ2-4 and V is TRBV11-2; 7 nucleotides match TRBD1. V dropped 5 bases and J dropped 7; count of bases not matched to a gene: 14. The CDR3 totals 16 residues. In germline, CDR1 is SGHAT, CDR2 FQNNGV. Full variable domain (missing parts from reference TRBV11-2 and TRBJ2-4): EAGVAQSPRYKIIEKRQSVAFWCNPISGHATLYWYQQILGQGPKLLIQFQNNGVVDDSQLPKDRFSAERLKGVDSTLKIQPAKLEDSAVYLCASSPPTGTFWNIQYFGAGTRLSVL.

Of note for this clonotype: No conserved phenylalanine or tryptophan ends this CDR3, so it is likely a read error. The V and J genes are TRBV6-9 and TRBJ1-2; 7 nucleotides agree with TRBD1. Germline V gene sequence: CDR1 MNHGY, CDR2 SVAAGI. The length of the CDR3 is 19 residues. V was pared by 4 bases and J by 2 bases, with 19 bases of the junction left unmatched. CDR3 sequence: CASSSLRWTTGQRNYGYTL. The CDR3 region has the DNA TGTGCCAGCAGTTCCCTACGTTGGACGACAGGGCAACGGAACTATGGCTACACCCTC.

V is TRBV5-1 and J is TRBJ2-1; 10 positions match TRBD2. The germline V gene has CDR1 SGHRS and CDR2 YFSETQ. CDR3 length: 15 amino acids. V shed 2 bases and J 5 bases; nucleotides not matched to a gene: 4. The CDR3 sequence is CASSLLAGYHNEQFF. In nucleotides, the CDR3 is TGCGCCAGCAGCTTACTAGCGGGGTACCACAATGAGCAGTTCTTC.

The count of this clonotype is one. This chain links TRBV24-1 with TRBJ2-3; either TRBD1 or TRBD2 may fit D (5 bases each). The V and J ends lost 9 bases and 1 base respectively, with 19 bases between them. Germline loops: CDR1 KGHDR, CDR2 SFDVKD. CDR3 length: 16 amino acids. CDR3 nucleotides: TGTGCCACCCAGAACGGATGGGGGAAGGGCACAGATACGCAGTATTTT. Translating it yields CATQNGWGKGTDTQYF.